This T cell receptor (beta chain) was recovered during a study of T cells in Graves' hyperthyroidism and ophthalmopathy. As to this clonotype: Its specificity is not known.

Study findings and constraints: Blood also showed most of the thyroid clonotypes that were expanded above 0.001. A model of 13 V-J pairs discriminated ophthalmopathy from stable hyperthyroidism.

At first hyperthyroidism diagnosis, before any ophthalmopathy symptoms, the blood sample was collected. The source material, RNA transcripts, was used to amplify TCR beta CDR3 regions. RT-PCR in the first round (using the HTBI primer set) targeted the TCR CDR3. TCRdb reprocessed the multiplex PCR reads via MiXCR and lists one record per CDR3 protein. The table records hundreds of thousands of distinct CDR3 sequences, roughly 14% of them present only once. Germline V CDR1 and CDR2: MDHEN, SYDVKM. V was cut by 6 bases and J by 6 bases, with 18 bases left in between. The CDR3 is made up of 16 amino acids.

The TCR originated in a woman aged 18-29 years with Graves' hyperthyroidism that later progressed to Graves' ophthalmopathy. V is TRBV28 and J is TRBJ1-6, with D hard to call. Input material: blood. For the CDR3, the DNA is TGTGCCAGCAGAGAGTGGTCGGACGGACGTAATTCACCCCTCCACTTT. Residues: CASREWSDGRNSPLHF.